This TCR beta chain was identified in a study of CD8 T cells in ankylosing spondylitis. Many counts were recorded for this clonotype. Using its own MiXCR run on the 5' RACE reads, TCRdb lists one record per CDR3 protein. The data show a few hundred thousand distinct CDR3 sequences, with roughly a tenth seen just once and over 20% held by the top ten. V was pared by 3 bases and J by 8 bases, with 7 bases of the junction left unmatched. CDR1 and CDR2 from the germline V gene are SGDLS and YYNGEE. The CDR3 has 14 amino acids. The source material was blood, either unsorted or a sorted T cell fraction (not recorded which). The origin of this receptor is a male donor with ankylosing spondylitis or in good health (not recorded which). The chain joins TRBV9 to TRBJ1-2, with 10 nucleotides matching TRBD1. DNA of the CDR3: TGTGCCAGCAGCGAGATCGGGACAGGGGAAGGCTACACCTTC. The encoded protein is CASSEIGTGEGYTF.